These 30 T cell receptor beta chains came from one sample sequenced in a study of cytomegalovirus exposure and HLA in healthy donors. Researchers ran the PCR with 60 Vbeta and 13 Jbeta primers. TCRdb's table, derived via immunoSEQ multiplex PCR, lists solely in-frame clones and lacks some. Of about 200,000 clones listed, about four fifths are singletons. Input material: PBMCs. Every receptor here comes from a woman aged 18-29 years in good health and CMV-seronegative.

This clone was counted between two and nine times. CDR3 region: CASTLTGNTEAFF. The CDR3, as DNA: TGTGCCAGCACCCTGACAGGGAACACTGAAGCTTTCTTT. The genes are TRBV6-5 and TRBJ1-1; D perhaps matches TRBD1 (6 bases). The germline CDR1 and CDR2 sequences are MNHEY and SVGAGI. The CDR3 contains 13 residues. V was pared by 7 bases and J by 1 base, with 10 bases between.

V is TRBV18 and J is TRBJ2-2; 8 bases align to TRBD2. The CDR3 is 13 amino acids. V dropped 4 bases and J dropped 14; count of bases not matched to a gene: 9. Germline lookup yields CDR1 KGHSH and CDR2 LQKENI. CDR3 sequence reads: CASSLPGLEVLFF. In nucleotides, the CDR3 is TGTGCCAGCTCACTCCCGGGACTAGAGGTCCTGTTTTTT.

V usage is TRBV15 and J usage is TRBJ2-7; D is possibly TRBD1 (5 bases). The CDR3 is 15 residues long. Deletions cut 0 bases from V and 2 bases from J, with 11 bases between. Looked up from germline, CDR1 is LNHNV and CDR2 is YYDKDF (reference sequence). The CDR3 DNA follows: TGTGCCACCAGCAGAGATCTGCAGGGTCCCTACGAGCAGTACGTC. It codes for CATSRDLQGPYEQYV.

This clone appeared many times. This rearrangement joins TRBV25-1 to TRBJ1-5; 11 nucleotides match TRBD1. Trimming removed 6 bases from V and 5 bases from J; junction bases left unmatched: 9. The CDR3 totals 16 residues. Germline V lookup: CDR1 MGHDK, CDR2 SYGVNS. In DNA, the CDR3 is TGTGCCAGCAGGGACTCGGGACAGGGGGTCGATCAGCCCCAGCATTTT. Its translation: CASRDSGQGVDQPQHF.

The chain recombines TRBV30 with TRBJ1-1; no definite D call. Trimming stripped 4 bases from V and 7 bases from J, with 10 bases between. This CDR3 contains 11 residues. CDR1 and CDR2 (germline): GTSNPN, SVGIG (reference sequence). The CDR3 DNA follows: TGTGCCTGGATCCGTACTCTTGAAGCTTTCTTT. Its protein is CAWIRTLEAFF.

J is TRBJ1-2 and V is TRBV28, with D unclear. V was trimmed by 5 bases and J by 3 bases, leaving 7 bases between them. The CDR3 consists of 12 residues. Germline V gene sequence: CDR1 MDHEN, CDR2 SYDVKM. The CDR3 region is CASSISDYGYTF. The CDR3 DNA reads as TGTGCCAGCAGTATTTCAGACTATGGCTACACCTTC.

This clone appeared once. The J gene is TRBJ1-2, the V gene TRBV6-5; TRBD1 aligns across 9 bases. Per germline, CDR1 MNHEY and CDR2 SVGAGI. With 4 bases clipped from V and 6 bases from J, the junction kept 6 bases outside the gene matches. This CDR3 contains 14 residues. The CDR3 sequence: CASSSLQGADGYTF. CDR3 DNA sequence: TGTGCCAGCAGTTCATTACAGGGGGCGGATGGCTACACCTTC.

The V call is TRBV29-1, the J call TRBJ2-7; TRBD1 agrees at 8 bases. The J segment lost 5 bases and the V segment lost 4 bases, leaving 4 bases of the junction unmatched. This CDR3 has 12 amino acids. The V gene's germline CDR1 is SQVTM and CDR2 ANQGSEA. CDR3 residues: CSVGTGIDEQYF. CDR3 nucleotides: TGCAGCGTTGGGACAGGGATAGACGAGCAGTACTTC.

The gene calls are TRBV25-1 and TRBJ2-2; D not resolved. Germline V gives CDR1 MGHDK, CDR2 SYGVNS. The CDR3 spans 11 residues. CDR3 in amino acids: CDTAPTGELFF. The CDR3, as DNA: TGTGATACAGCACCCACCGGGGAGCTGTTTTTT.

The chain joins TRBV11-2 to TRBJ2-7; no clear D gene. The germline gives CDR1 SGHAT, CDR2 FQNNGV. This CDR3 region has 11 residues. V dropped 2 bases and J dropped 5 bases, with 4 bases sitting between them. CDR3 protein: CASSLSDEQYF. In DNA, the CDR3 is TGTGCCAGCAGCTTATCGGACGAGCAGTACTTC.

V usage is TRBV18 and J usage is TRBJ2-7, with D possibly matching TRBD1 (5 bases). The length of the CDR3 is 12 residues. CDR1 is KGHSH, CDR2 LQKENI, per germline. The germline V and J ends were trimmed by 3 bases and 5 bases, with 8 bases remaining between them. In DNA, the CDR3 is TGTGCCAGCTCACCCCAGGGCAACGAGCAGTACGTC. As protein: CASSPQGNEQYV.

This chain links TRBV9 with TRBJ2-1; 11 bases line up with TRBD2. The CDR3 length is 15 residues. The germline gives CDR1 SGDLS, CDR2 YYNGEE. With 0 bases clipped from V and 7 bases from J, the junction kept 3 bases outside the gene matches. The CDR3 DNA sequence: TGTGCCAGCAGCGTAGGTAGCGGGAGGGCTAATGAGCAGTTCTTC. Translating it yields CASSVGSGRANEQFF. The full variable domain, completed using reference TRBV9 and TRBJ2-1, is DSGVTQTPKHLITATGQRVTLRCSPRSGDLSVYWYQQSLDQGLQFLIQYYNGEERAKGNILERFSAQQFPDLHSELNLSSLELGDSALYFCASSVGSGRANEQFFGPGTRLTVL.

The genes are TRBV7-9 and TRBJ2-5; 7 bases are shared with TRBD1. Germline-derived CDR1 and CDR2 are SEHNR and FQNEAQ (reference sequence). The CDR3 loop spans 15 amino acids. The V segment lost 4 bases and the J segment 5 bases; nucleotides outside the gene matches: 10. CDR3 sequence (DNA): TGTGCCAGCAGCTATAGACAGGGCTCCCAGGAGACCCAGTACTTC. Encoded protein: CASSYRQGSQETQYF.

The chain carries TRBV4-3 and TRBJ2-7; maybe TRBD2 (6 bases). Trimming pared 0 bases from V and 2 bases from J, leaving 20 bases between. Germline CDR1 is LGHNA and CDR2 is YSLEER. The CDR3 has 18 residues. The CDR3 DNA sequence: TGCGCCAGCAGCCAAGATACGACGATCCGGGAGATGGCCTACGAGCAGTACTTC. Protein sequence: CASSQDTTIREMAYEQYF.

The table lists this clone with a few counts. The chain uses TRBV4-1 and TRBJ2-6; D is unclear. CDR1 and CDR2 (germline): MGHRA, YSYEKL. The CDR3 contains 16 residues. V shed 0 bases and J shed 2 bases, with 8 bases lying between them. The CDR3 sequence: CASSQEASAGANVLTF. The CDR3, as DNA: TGCGCCAGCAGCCAAGAAGCAAGTGCTGGGGCCAACGTCCTGACTTTC.

The CDR3 coding sequence is TGTGCCAGCACGCTCCCCCCTACAGGGTACACCGGGGAGCTGTTTTTT. As protein: CASTLPPTGYTGELFF. The chain carries TRBV11-2 and TRBJ2-2, with D perhaps TRBD1 (6 bases). CDR3 length equals 16 residues. Per germline, CDR1 SGHAT and CDR2 FQNNGV. V was trimmed by 7 bases and J by 3 bases, leaving 18 bases between them.

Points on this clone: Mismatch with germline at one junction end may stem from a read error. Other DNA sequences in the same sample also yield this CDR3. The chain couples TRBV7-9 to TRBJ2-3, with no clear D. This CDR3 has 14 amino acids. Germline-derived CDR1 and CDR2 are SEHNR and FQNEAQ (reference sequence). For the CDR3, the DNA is TGTGCCAGCAGCTTAGCGGCAAGCACAGATACGCAGTATTTC. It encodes CASSLAASTDTQYF.

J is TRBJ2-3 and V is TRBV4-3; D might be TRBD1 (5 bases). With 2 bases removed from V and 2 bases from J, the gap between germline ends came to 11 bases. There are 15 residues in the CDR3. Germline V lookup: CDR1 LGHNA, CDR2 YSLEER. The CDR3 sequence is CASSQYRRNTDTQYF. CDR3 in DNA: TGCGCCAGCAGCCAATACAGGCGTAACACAGATACGCAGTATTTT.

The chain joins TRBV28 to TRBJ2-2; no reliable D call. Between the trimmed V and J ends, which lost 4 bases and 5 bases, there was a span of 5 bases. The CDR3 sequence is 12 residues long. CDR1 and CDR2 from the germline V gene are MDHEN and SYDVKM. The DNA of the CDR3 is TGTGCCAGCAGTTATAGAACCGGGGAGCTGTTTTTT. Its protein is CASSYRTGELFF.

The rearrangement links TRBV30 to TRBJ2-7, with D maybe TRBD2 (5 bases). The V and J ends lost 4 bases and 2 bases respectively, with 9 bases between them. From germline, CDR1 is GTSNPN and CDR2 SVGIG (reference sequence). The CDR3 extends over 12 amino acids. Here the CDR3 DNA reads TGTGCCTGGACGGACGGGACCTACGAGCAGTACTTC. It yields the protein CAWTDGTYEQYF.

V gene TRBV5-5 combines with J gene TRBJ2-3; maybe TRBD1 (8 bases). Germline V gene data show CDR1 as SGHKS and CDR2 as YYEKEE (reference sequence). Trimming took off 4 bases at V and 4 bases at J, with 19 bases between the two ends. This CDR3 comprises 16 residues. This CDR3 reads CASSLQGGNNADTQYF. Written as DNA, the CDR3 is TGTGCCAGCAGCCTACAGGGGGGGAATAACGCAGATACGCAGTATTTT. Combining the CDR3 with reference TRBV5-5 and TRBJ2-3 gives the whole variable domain DAGVTQSPTHLIKTRGQQVTLRCSPISGHKSVSWYQQVLGQGPQFIFQYYEKEERGRGNFPDRFSARQFPNYSSELNVNALLLGDSALYLCASSLQGGNNADTQYFGPGTRLTVL.

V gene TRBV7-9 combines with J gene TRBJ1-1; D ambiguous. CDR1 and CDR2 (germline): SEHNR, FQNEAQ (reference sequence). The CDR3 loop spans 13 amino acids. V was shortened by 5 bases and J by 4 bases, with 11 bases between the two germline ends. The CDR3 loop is CASSLGLGTEAFF. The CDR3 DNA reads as TGTGCCAGCAGCCTTGGACTGGGCACTGAAGCTTTCTTT. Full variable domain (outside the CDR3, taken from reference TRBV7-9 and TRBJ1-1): DTGVSQNPRHKITKRGQNVTFRCDPISEHNRLYWYRQTLGQGPEFLTYFQNEAQLEKSRLLSDRFSAERPKGSFSTLEIQRTEQGDSAMYLCASSLGLGTEAFFGQGTRLTVV.

The CDR3 loop is CASSLPVNYGYTF. The DNA of the CDR3 is TGTGCCAGCAGCTTGCCAGTAAACTATGGCTACACCTTC. The rearrangement joins TRBV7-2 to TRBJ1-2; D not certain. V was shortened by 3 bases and J by 2 bases, with 7 bases between the two germline ends. There are 13 residues in the CDR3. The germline CDR1 and CDR2 sequences are SGHTA and FQGNSA.

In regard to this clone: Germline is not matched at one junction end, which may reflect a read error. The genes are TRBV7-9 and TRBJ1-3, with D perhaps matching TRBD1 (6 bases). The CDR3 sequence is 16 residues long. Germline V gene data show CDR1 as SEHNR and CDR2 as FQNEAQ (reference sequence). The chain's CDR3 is CSSSLGQPSSGNTIYF. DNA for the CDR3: TGTTCCAGCAGCTTAGGACAGCCGAGCTCTGGAAACACCATATATTTT.

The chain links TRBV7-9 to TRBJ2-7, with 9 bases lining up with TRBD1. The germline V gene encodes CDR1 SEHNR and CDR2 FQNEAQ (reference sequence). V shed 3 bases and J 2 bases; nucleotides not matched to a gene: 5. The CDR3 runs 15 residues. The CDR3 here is CASSFNRQGAYEQYF. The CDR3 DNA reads TGTGCCAGCAGCTTCAATCGACAGGGGGCCTACGAGCAGTACTTC.

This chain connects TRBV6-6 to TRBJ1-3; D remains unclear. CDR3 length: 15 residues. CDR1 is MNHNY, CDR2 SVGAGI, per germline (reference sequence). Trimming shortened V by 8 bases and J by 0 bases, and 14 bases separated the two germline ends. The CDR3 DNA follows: TGTGCCAGCCGACTTCGGCGGGACTCTGGAAACACCATATATTTT. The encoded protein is CASRLRRDSGNTIYF.

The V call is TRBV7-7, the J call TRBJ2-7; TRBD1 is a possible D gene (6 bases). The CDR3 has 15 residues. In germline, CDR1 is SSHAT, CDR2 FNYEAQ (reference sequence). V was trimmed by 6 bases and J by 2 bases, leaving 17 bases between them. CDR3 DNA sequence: TGTGCCAGCAGACAATACCGGGACAACGCCTACGAGCAGTACTTC. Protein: CASRQYRDNAYEQYF.

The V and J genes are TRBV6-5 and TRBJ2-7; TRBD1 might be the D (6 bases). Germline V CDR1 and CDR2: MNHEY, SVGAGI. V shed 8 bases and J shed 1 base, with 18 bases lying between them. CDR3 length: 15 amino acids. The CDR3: CASDLGGAQSYEQYF. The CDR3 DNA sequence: TGTGCCAGCGACTTAGGGGGAGCGCAATCCTACGAGCAGTACTTC.

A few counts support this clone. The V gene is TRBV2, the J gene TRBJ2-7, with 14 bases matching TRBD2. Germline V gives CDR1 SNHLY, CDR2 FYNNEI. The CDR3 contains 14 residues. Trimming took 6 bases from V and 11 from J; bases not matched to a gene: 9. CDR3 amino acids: CASREGTSGRGEYV. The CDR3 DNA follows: TGTGCCAGCAGGGAGGGGACTAGCGGGAGAGGGGAGTACGTC.

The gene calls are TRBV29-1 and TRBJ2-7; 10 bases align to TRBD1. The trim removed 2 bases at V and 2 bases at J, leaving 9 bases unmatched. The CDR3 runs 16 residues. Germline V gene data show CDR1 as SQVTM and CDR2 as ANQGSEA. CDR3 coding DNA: TGCAGCGTTGAATACCCCGACAGGGGGCCGACCTACGAGCAGTACTTC. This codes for CSVEYPDRGPTYEQYF.